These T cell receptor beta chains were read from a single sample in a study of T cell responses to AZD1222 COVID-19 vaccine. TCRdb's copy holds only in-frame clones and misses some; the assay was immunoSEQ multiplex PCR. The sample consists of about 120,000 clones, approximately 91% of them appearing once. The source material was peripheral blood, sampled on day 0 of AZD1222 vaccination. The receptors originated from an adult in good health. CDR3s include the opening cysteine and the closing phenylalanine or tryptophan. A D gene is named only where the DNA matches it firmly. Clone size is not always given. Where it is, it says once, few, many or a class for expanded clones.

TGCGCCAGCAGTCAAGGGTGCCCCTACGAGCAGTACTTC,CASSQGCPYEQYF,TRBV23-1,few,TRBJ2-7,.
TGTGCCAGCACCCCCCAGCGGGAAGTAATCTATGGCTACACCTTC,CASTPQREVIYGYTF,TRBV7-9,.,TRBJ1-2,.
TGTGCCACCAGTGACCCCATCCCAGGGAGTAAGAACGATGAGCAGTTCTTC,CATSDPIPGSKNDEQFF,TRBV24-1,.,TRBJ2-1,.
TGTGCCAGCAGCTTAGGTCCGGGGGGAAATCAGCCCCAGCATTTT,CASSLGPGGNQPQHF,TRBV5-6,.,TRBJ1-5,.
TGTGCCAGCTATGCTGCGGGACAGGGGTTGTACGAGCAGTACTTC,CASYAAGQGLYEQYF,TRBV5-6,once,TRBJ2-7,TRBD1
TGTGCCAGCAGTTTAAGGTCAGGGAGGGTGAACACTGAAGCTTTCTTT,CASSLRSGRVNTEAFF,TRBV28,.,TRBJ1-1,.
TGTGCCAGCAGCCAAGAAAGATCGTTAGCGGGAGCAAAGAGGTCCTACAATGAGCAGTTCTTC,CASSQERSLAGAKRSYNEQFF,TRBV14,.,TRBJ2-1,TRBD2
TGTGCCAGCAGTTACCCCCCGGGGGGTTTGGGAGATACGCAGTATTTT,CASSYPPGGLGDTQYF,TRBV6-2/TRBV6-3,.,TRBJ2-3,TRBD2
TGTGCCAGCAGTGGTTACAGATGGAGCAATCAGCCCCAGCATTTT,CASSGYRWSNQPQHF,TRBV6-4,.,TRBJ1-5,.
TGTGCCAGCACTGAGACCCAGGGTGGGATCGGGGAGCTGTTTTTT,CASTETQGGIGELFF,TRBV2,.,TRBJ2-2,.
TGTGCCAGCTCACCAGGAGCGGTCTACGAGCAGTACTTC,CASSPGAVYEQYF,TRBV18,.,TRBJ2-7,.
TGTGCCACCTCAACTAGGGGGACAAATCAGCCCCAGCATTTT,CATSTRGTNQPQHF,TRBV24-1,.,TRBJ1-5,.
TGTGCCAGCAGCCCCTGGACAGGGGGGCTCAGAGGAAACACCATATATTTT,CASSPWTGGLRGNTIYF,TRBV11-2,.,TRBJ1-3,TRBD1
TGTGCCAGCAGCTCCCAGGGCAGCTCCTATAATTCACCCCTCCACTTT,CASSSQGSSYNSPLHF,TRBV9,.,TRBJ1-6,.
TGTGCCAGCAGTTTATGGGGACAGGCCGGGGAGACCCAGTACTTC,CASSLWGQAGETQYF,TRBV27,few,TRBJ2-5,TRBD1
TGTGCCAGCAGCTCCGGACAGGGGGCAGGTACTGAAGCTTTCTTT,CASSSGQGAGTEAFF,TRBV6-5,.,TRBJ1-1,TRBD1
TGTGCCACCCTCGGGCGTGGCGGAGCACACAACTCCTACGAGCAGTACTTC,CATLGRGGAHNSYEQYF,TRBV10-3,.,TRBJ2-7,.
TGTGCCAGCAGCCCGAGCTCGGGGCCGGAGACCCAGTACTTC,CASSPSSGPETQYF,TRBV7-2,.,TRBJ2-5,.
TGCAGCGTCGAGCCGGGACTCCAGAATGAAAAACTGTTTTTT,CSVEPGLQNEKLFF,TRBV29-1,.,TRBJ1-4,.
TGTGCCACCAGTGACCCTTTAGCGGGAGGGCCGGATACGCAGTATTTT,CATSDPLAGGPDTQYF,TRBV24-1,.,TRBJ2-3,TRBD2
TGCGCCAGCAGCTGGCCCCTGGCGGGAGGTGGGTCAGATACGCAGTATTTT,CASSWPLAGGGSDTQYF,TRBV5-1,.,TRBJ2-3,TRBD2
TGTGCCAGCAGCCAAGAGACTAGCGGACAAGAGACCCAGTACTTC,CASSQETSGQETQYF,TRBV4-2,.,TRBJ2-5,TRBD2
TGTGCCAGCAGCCAATCATATACTTTGTGGGGGAGAGATGGCTACACCTTC,CASSQSYTLWGRDGYTF,TRBV16,once,TRBJ1-2,.
TGTGCCAGCAGCGCGTCGGGCTCCTATGGCTACACCTTC,CASSASGSYGYTF,TRBV2,.,TRBJ1-2,.
TGTGCCTGGAATACGGGACTAGCGATAGAGACCCAGTACTTC,CAWNTGLAIETQYF,TRBV30,.,TRBJ2-5,TRBD2
TGTGCCAGCAGCGTTGACAGGGGCAATCAGCCCCAGCATTTT,CASSVDRGNQPQHF,TRBV2,.,TRBJ1-5,TRBD1
TGTGCCAGCAGCCCGACAGCGGGTCACTACGAGCAGTACTTC,CASSPTAGHYEQYF,TRBV14,.,TRBJ2-7,.
TGTGCCATAGAGACAGGGGCCGCAGCCTGGGAGCTGTTTTTT,CAIETGAAAWELFF,TRBV21-1,.,TRBJ2-2,.
TGTGCCAGCAGTTTATCTCATCTCCCCCCCGGACCCCAGCATTTT,CASSLSHLPPGPQHF,TRBV28,.,TRBJ1-5,.
TGCAGCGCCGGGACAGGGGGCGGAGAAAAACTGTTTTTT,CSAGTGGGEKLFF,TRBV29-1,few,TRBJ1-4,TRBD1
TGTGCCAGCAGTTTCCAAGACCAAGAGACCCAGTACTTC,CASSFQDQETQYF,TRBV27,.,TRBJ2-5,.
TGCGCCAGCAGTGAGTCTGGCCGAAACAATGAGCAGTTCTTC,CASSESGRNNEQFF,TRBV10-1,.,TRBJ2-1,.
TGTGCCAGCAGCCGAAAAGAAAGGAGTAATCAGCCCCAGCATTTT,CASSRKERSNQPQHF,TRBV5-6,.,TRBJ1-5,.
TGTGCCAGCAGTCAATTGGGGGGAACCGGGGAGCTGTTTTTT,CASSQLGGTGELFF,TRBV6-6,few,TRBJ2-2,.
TGTGCCAGCAGCGCCGGGACTAGCGGGTCCTACAATGAGCAGTTCTTC,CASSAGTSGSYNEQFF,TRBV9,once,TRBJ2-1,TRBD2
TGTGCCAGCAGTGGCAGGAGTTATCAGCCCCAGCATTTT,CASSGRSYQPQHF,TRBV28,.,TRBJ1-5,.
TGTGCCAGCAGCCTGGGACTCGGAGATACGCAGTATTTT,CASSLGLGDTQYF,TRBV7-8,.,TRBJ2-3,.
TGTGCCATCAGTGACGGAGACACACATCAGCCCCAGCATTTT,CAISDGDTHQPQHF,TRBV10-3,.,TRBJ1-5,.
TGTGCCAGCAGTTACTCGTCAGGTCCCCTTAGAGGGACTGAAGCTTTCTTT,CASSYSSGPLRGTEAFF,TRBV6-2/TRBV6-3,.,TRBJ1-1,.
TGTGCCAGCCCCCGGGGGGACAGTCGCTATGGCTACACCTTC,CASPRGDSRYGYTF,TRBV2,.,TRBJ1-2,TRBD1
TGTGCCTCAGCGGACCCCCCTGAGCAGTTCTTC,CASADPPEQFF,TRBV6-6,.,TRBJ2-1,.
TGTGCCAGCAGCCTTGACAGCAATCAGCCCCAGCATTTT,CASSLDSNQPQHF,TRBV5-4,once,TRBJ1-5,.
TGTGCCAGCCGTCAAGGACAGGGGGCTTTCACTGAAGCTTTCTTT,CASRQGQGAFTEAFF,TRBV28,.,TRBJ1-1,TRBD1
TGCGCCAGCAGCCAAGAAGGGGACAGTTTTAATCAGCCCCAGCATTTT,CASSQEGDSFNQPQHF,TRBV4-1,.,TRBJ1-5,TRBD1
TGTGCCAGCAGTGCTCTCCCGGGCAGCGATTCTAACTATGGCTACACCTTC,CASSALPGSDSNYGYTF,TRBV2,.,TRBJ1-2,.